This T cell receptor (beta chain) stems from a study of T-cell reconstitution after alpha-beta-depleted transplantation in children. This CDR3 has 14 amino acids. The V end lost 4 bases, the J end lost 1 base, and 10 bases lay between the germline ends. Researchers prepared the TCRbeta library using unique molecular identifiers, the study reports. MiXCR, run by TCRdb on the PCR reads, gives a single entry per CDR3 protein. The sample has a few hundred thousand distinct CDR3 sequences; about a sixth are singletons. The sequence derives from a human donor who donated a stem cell graft to a child with acute lymphoblastic leukemia. The V gene is TRBV12-3 or TRBV12-4, the J gene TRBJ1-2; D unresolved. The input for sequencing was PBMCs from the stem cell graft donor, taken from the stem cell graft. This CDR3 reads CASSYGTFNYGYTF. The DNA for the CDR3 is TGTGCCAGCAGTTATGGCACCTTTAACTATGGCTACACCTTC.